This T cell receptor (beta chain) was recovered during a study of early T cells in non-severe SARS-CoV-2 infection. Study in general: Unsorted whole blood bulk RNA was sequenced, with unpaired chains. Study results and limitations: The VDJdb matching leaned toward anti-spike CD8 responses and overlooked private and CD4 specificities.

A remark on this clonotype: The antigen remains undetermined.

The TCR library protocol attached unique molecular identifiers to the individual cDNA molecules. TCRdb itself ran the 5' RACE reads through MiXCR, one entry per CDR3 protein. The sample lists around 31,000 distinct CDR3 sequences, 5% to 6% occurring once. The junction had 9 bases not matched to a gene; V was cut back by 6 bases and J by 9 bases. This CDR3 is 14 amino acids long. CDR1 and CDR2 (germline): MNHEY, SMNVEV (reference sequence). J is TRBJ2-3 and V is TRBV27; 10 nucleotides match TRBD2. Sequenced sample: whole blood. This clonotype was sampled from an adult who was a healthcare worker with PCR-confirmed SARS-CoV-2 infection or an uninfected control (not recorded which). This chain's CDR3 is CASSWSGRAGTQYF. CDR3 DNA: TGTGCCAGCAGCTGGAGCGGGAGGGCCGGGACGCAGTATTTT.